These T cell receptor beta chains were read from a single sample in a study of identical twins. TCRdb passed the 5' RACE reads through MiXCR, listing each CDR3 protein once. Of roughly 290,000 distinct CDR3 sequences listed, more than 6.5% are singletons. The sample was also reused in another study, on yellow fever vaccine responses in identical twins.

The sequenced sample was memory (CD45RO+) T cells sorted from blood. The receptors were gathered from a woman aged 18-29 years in good health. The CDR3 runs from the conserved cysteine through the conserved F or W. Each record gives: clone size, J gene, D gene, V gene, CDR3 protein, CDR3 DNA. A D gene is named only where the DNA matches it firmly. Clone size is not always given. Where it is, it says once, few, many or a class for expanded clones.

abundance: few
j_gene: TRBJ2-1
d_gene: TRBD2
v_gene: TRBV25-1
CDR3aa: CASSESAGGPHYNEQFF
CDR3nt: TGTGCCAGCAGTGAGTCGGCGGGAGGGCCTCACTACAATGAGCAGTTCTTC

abundance: NA
j_gene: TRBJ2-1
d_gene: NA
v_gene: TRBV6-1
CDR3aa: CASSEAEGGNEQFF
CDR3nt: TGTGCCAGCAGTGAAGCGGAAGGGGGGAATGAGCAGTTCTTC

abundance: many
j_gene: TRBJ1-2
d_gene: NA
v_gene: TRBV19
CDR3aa: CASSWEGPYGYTF
CDR3nt: TGTGCCAGTAGTTGGGAGGGGCCCTATGGCTACACCTTC

abundance: NA
j_gene: TRBJ2-7
d_gene: TRBD2
v_gene: TRBV20-1
CDR3aa: CSARSTSGSYEQYF
CDR3nt: TGCAGTGCTCGATCTACTAGCGGGTCCTACGAGCAGTACTTC

abundance: few
j_gene: TRBJ2-5
d_gene: TRBD1
v_gene: TRBV18
CDR3aa: CASSPRGQGKQETQYF
CDR3nt: TGTGCCAGCTCACCAAGGGGACAGGGAAAACAAGAGACCCAGTACTTC

abundance: few
j_gene: TRBJ2-2
d_gene: NA
v_gene: TRBV2
CDR3aa: CASSGGILTNTGELFF
CDR3nt: TGTGCCAGCAGTGGGGGGATATTAACGAACACCGGGGAGCTGTTTTTT

abundance: few
j_gene: TRBJ2-3
d_gene: NA
v_gene: TRBV2
CDR3aa: CASSEELYQYF
CDR3nt: TGTGCCAGCAGTGAAGAACTGTATCAGTATTTT

abundance: many
j_gene: TRBJ2-3
d_gene: NA
v_gene: TRBV18
CDR3aa: CASSPPQTNTDTQYF
CDR3nt: TGTGCCAGCTCACCACCCCAGACCAACACAGATACGCAGTATTTT

abundance: many
j_gene: TRBJ2-3
d_gene: TRBD2
v_gene: TRBV5-1
CDR3aa: CASSSIAGVSTDTQYF
CDR3nt: TGCGCCAGCAGCTCTATAGCGGGAGTTAGCACAGATACGCAGTATTTT

abundance: many
j_gene: TRBJ2-7
d_gene: TRBD1
v_gene: TRBV7-2
CDR3aa: CASSFSGQGQYF
CDR3nt: TGTGCCAGCAGCTTTTCCGGACAGGGGCAGTACTTC

abundance: many
j_gene: TRBJ1-1
d_gene: NA
v_gene: TRBV6-1
CDR3aa: CASSEAGGTFKGKAFF
CDR3nt: TGTGCCAGCAGTGAAGCTGGGGGGACTTTCAAGGGGAAAGCTTTCTTT

abundance: few
j_gene: TRBJ2-7
d_gene: TRBD1
v_gene: TRBV10-3
CDR3aa: CAISAGGPKFYEQYF
CDR3nt: TGTGCCATCAGCGCAGGGGGCCCAAAATTCTACGAGCAGTACTTC

abundance: many
j_gene: TRBJ1-5
d_gene: NA
v_gene: TRBV20-1
CDR3aa: CSARQGSQPQHF
CDR3nt: TGCAGTGCTAGACAGGGAAGTCAGCCCCAGCATTTT

abundance: few
j_gene: TRBJ2-3
d_gene: TRBD2
v_gene: TRBV2
CDR3aa: CASRTSGGRSTDTQYF
CDR3nt: TGTGCCAGCAGGACTAGCGGGGGACGTAGCACAGATACGCAGTATTTT

abundance: many
j_gene: TRBJ2-2
d_gene: NA
v_gene: TRBV12-3/TRBV12-4
CDR3aa: CASSLGRRELFF
CDR3nt: TGTGCCAGCAGTTTAGGCAGGCGGGAGCTGTTTTTT

abundance: few
j_gene: TRBJ2-1
d_gene: NA
v_gene: TRBV20-1
CDR3aa: CSASWVRGPSNEQFF
CDR3nt: TGCAGTGCTAGTTGGGTCAGGGGCCCCTCCAATGAGCAGTTCTTC

abundance: many
j_gene: TRBJ1-2
d_gene: NA
v_gene: TRBV20-1
CDR3aa: CSATSGREIMGYTF
CDR3nt: TGCAGTGCTACGTCGGGCAGGGAAATTATGGGCTACACCTTC

abundance: NA
j_gene: TRBJ2-1
d_gene: TRBD1
v_gene: TRBV11-3
CDR3aa: CASSLGDREEFF
CDR3nt: TGTGCCAGCAGCTTAGGGGACAGGGAAGAGTTCTTC

abundance: NA
j_gene: TRBJ1-2
d_gene: NA
v_gene: TRBV20-1
CDR3aa: CSASRDSSIYGYTF
CDR3nt: TGCAGTGCTAGTAGGGACTCATCGATTTATGGCTACACCTTC

abundance: many
j_gene: TRBJ2-3
d_gene: NA
v_gene: TRBV20-1
CDR3aa: CSATPAGQGTDTQYF
CDR3nt: TGCAGTGCCACCCCGGCAGGACAAGGCACAGATACGCAGTATTTT

abundance: NA
j_gene: TRBJ2-1
d_gene: NA
v_gene: TRBV20-1
CDR3aa: CSARDTLASDSNEQFF
CDR3nt: TGCAGTGCTAGAGATACCCTTGCTAGCGACTCCAATGAGCAGTTCTTC

abundance: many
j_gene: TRBJ2-2
d_gene: NA
v_gene: TRBV10-3
CDR3aa: CAINEDTGELFF
CDR3nt: TGTGCCATCAATGAAGACACCGGGGAGCTGTTTTTT